A selection of T cell receptor beta chains follows, all from one sample in a study of T cells after yellow fever vaccination. TCRdb used MiXCR to reprocess the 5' RACE reads, holding one entry per CDR3 protein. The sample has about 150,000 distinct CDR3 sequences, 5.5% to 8% seen once. This material consisted of CD4+ T cells sorted from PBMCs, taken on the day of the first yellow fever vaccination. These receptors were taken from a man aged 18 to 29 who received the YFV17D yellow fever vaccine. Both conserved end residues are part of each CDR3. D genes are given only for firm matches. Clone size is stated in some rows and not others, as once, few, many or a class when expanded.

j_call clone_size v_call d_call cdr3_nt cdr3_aa
TRBJ2-1 many TRBV3-1 - TGTGCCAGCAGCGGGAGAAATGAGCAGTTCTTC CASSGRNEQFF
TRBJ2-3 many TRBV7-3 TRBD1 TGTGCCAGCAGCCTGGGACAGGGGGCGACCGATACGCAGTATTTT CASSLGQGATDTQYF
TRBJ2-1 many TRBV7-8 - TGTGCCAGCAGCTTAGGATCCGGACAGTTACCCTACAATGAGCAGTTCTTC CASSLGSGQLPYNEQFF
TRBJ2-3 few TRBV11-1 - TGTGCCAGCAGCTTACTTTTGCGCAATACGGGCACAGATACGCAGTATTTT CASSLLLRNTGTDTQYF
TRBJ1-2 many TRBV20-1 - TGCAGTGCTCTACAGCCCACTAACTATGGCTACACCTTC CSALQPTNYGYTF
TRBJ1-3 - TRBV7-9 TRBD1 TGTGCCAGCAGGCCAACCGGGACAGGCTCTGGAAACACCATATATTTT CASRPTGTGSGNTIYF
TRBJ1-1 few TRBV7-2 - TGTGCCAGCAGCTTTTTCCGGGTCTCGAACACTGAAGCTTTCTTT CASSFFRVSNTEAFF
TRBJ2-1 many TRBV20-1 - TGCAGTGCTAGTAAGCAGGGGGGCTACAATGAGCAGTTCTTC CSASKQGGYNEQFF
TRBJ1-2 - TRBV6-5 TRBD1 TGTGCCAGCAGTTACTCAGGACAGGTTACTAACTATGGCTACACCTTC CASSYSGQVTNYGYTF
TRBJ2-1 few TRBV5-1 - TGCGCCAGCAGCTTGGGGGGGGAGAATGAGCAGTTCTTC CASSLGGENEQFF
TRBJ2-7 few TRBV19 - TGTGCCAGTACGTTGAGCCACGGAGCCCCCTACGAGCAGTACTTC CASTLSHGAPYEQYF
TRBJ1-2 few TRBV6-2/TRBV6-3 - TGTGCCAGCAGTCCCTTTTTTGTGGGGCGCGACTATGGCTACACCTTC CASSPFFVGRDYGYTF
TRBJ1-5 - TRBV3-1 - TGTGCCAGCAGCCGGGGCGCGGGCAATCAGCCCCAGCATTTT CASSRGAGNQPQHF
TRBJ1-1 many TRBV5-5 - TGTGCCAGCAGCCAGAGGGCAGGGTTACCTGAAGCTTTCTTT CASSQRAGLPEAFF
TRBJ1-6 - TRBV19 - TGTGCCAGTAGTAACTCCTATAATTCACCCCTCCACTTT CASSNSYNSPLHF
TRBJ2-2 many TRBV5-1 - TGCGCCAGCAGCTTGACAGCGAACACCGGGGAGCTGTTTTTT CASSLTANTGELFF
TRBJ1-5 few TRBV10-3 - TGTGCCATCAGCGAACCGGGTCTAAATCAGCCCCAGCATTTT CAISEPGLNQPQHF
TRBJ1-1 few TRBV4-3 TRBD1 TGCGCCAGCAGTCCCAGGACAGGACATTGGATGAACACTGAAGCTTTCTTT CASSPRTGHWMNTEAFF
TRBJ1-5 many TRBV12-3/TRBV12-4 - TGTGCCAGCAGTCGCCTCGGCGGGGGCGGTCAGCCCCAGCATTTT CASSRLGGGGQPQHF
TRBJ2-3 many TRBV28 TRBD2 TGTGCCAGCAGTAACAACGGACTAGCGGGGAACTCAGATACGCAGTATTTT CASSNNGLAGNSDTQYF
TRBJ1-1 few TRBV12-3/TRBV12-4 - TGTGCCAGCACCCCCGGGGGGGGGGAAGCTTTCTTT CASTPGGGEAFF
TRBJ2-5 many TRBV20-1 - TGCAGTGCTAGGAGTCTAGCCAAAGAGACCCAGTACTTC CSARSLAKETQYF
TRBJ2-1 few TRBV6-5 - TGTGCCAGCAGAAGAGGGGACGCTTCCTACAATGAGCAGTTCTTC CASRRGDASYNEQFF
TRBJ2-1 many TRBV5-1 TRBD1 TGCGCCAGCAGCTTGGGGGGACAGGAGTACAATGAGCAGTTCTTC CASSLGGQEYNEQFF
TRBJ2-1 - TRBV28 TRBD1 TGTGCCAGCAGCTTCCCTGGGTGGGACAGGCAAGACTACAATGAGCAGTTCTTC CASSFPGWDRQDYNEQFF
TRBJ2-7 few TRBV6-4 - TGTGCCAGCAGCTTGGACTCGGTCGGCGAGCAGTACTTC CASSLDSVGEQYF
TRBJ2-2 many TRBV6-2/TRBV6-3 - TGTGCCAGCAGTTACTCGTCCAGGGGAATCGGGGAGCTGTTTTTT CASSYSSRGIGELFF
TRBJ2-7 - TRBV7-2 TRBD2 TGTGCCAGCAGCTTAGGGGACTATGGCGAGCAGTACTTC CASSLGDYGEQYF
TRBJ1-6 few TRBV18 - TGTGCCAGCTCACCAGGACCTGATTCACCCCTCCACTTT CASSPGPDSPLHF
TRBJ1-5 many TRBV5-4 TRBD1 TGTGCCAGCAGCCCCTACAGGGGAGGAACAGGGAGCAATCAGCCCCAGCATTTT CASSPYRGGTGSNQPQHF
TRBJ2-5 few TRBV5-4 - TGTGCCAGCAGATTTGACAGAGTGGAGACCCAGTACTTC CASRFDRVETQYF
TRBJ2-3 many TRBV5-1 - TGCGCCAGCAGCTTCCCTGCTATCGGTACGCAGTATTTT CASSFPAIGTQYF
TRBJ2-3 few TRBV9 TRBD2 TGTGCCAGCAGCGCCGGGACTAGCGGGCGGACAGATACGCAGTATTTT CASSAGTSGRTDTQYF
TRBJ2-1 many TRBV4-3 - TGCGCCAGCAGCCAAGATTTCCTCTCCTACAATGAGCAGTTCTTC CASSQDFLSYNEQFF
TRBJ2-3 many TRBV20-1 - TGCAGTGCTATAGCGACGGATACGCAGTATTTT CSAIATDTQYF
TRBJ2-3 many TRBV6-4 - TGTGCCAGCAGCGAGAATAGTCTCGCAGATACGCAGTATTTT CASSENSLADTQYF
TRBJ2-7 many TRBV5-1 TRBD2 TGCGCCAGCAGTCCGGGGGTAGCGGGGCAGACCTACGAGCAGTACTTC CASSPGVAGQTYEQYF
TRBJ1-6 many TRBV5-4 - TGTGCCAGCAGCTCGGGGTCGGGGGCCAGGAATTCACCCCTCCACTTT CASSSGSGARNSPLHF
TRBJ2-3 - TRBV5-1 TRBD2 TGCGCCAGCAGCTTGGAGACCGGGACTAACACAGATACGCAGTATTTT CASSLETGTNTDTQYF
TRBJ1-5 few TRBV20-1 - TGCAGTGCTAGGGGGGCCGATCAGCCCCAGCATTTT CSARGADQPQHF
TRBJ1-1 many TRBV12-3/TRBV12-4 TRBD1 TGTGCCAGCAGCCTGGACAGGGGAACTGAAGCTTTCTTT CASSLDRGTEAFF